Given below is one TCR beta chain in context. Antigen unknown. Germline trimming cut 1 base from V and 2 bases from J; bases unmatched to any gene: 1. Looked up from germline, CDR1 is SGHDT and CDR2 is YYEEEE. This CDR3 is built from 14 residues. This sample was taken from a study of cytomegalovirus exposure and HLA in healthy donors. Study information: Unique TCRs from HLA-typed donors, about 85 million of them, were held in an early data release. Study observations and caveats: An Asian-associated ancestry cluster reportedly showed fewer N-insertions than the approximately 620-donor mean in a later analysis. Most TCRs appeared rarely, but some public TCRs recurred in many donors.

The primer mix had 60 Vbeta and 13 Jbeta primers. Repertoires were generated with immunoSEQ multiplex PCR, while TCRdb's copy carries only in-frame clones and drops some. The sample records around 150,000 clones, about 80% being singletons. This chain uses TRBV5-6 with TRBJ2-7; 9 bases are a match to TRBD2. Sequencing was carried out using PBMCs. This receptor was obtained from a man between 18 and 29 years old in good health and CMV-seronegative. The CDR3 reads CASSLIAGAYEQYF. The CDR3 DNA sequence: TGTGCCAGCAGCTTGATAGCGGGAGCCTACGAGCAGTACTTC. The full variable domain, completed using reference TRBV5-6 and TRBJ2-7, is DAGVTQSPTHLIKTRGQQVTLRCSPKSGHDTVSWYQQALGQGPQFIFQYYEEEERQRGNFPDRFSGHQFPNYSSELNVNALLLGDSALYLCASSLIAGAYEQYFGPGTRLTVT.